Listed below are T cell receptor beta chains from one sample, sequenced in a study of T cell responses to AZD1222 COVID-19 vaccine. Here immunoSEQ multiplex PCR was the method, and the copy in TCRdb shows in-frame clones only, minus some. The profile covers more than 85,000 clones, with around nine tenths appearing a single time and approximately 19% taken by the ten largest. Sample: peripheral blood, taken on day 0 of AZD1222 vaccination. These TCRs come from an adult in good health. Both conserved end residues are part of each CDR3. A D gene is named only where the DNA matches it firmly. Size is stated for part of the rows, as once, few or many counts, or as a class when the clone is expanded.

V gene,D gene,J gene,clone size,CDR3 protein,CDR3 DNA
TRBV2,.,TRBJ1-1,.,CASSKDTRGLYTEAFF,TGTGCCAGCAGCAAGGACACTCGGGGCCTTTACACTGAAGCTTTCTTT
TRBV9,TRBD2,TRBJ2-2,once,CASSVERGNTGELFF,TGTGCCAGCAGCGTAGAGCGGGGAAACACCGGGGAGCTGTTTTTT
TRBV9,.,TRBJ1-2,.,CASSVGPYGAGVPYGYTF,TGTGCCAGCAGCGTGGGCCCATATGGTGCAGGAGTTCCCTATGGCTACACCTTC
TRBV2,.,TRBJ1-6,.,CASSEAVGHNSPLHF,TGTGCCAGCAGTGAAGCGGTAGGCCATAATTCACCCCTCCACTTT
TRBV6-4,.,TRBJ2-3,.,CASSPIGAGSTDTQYF,TGTGCCAGCAGTCCCATTGGGGCGGGATCCACGGATACGCAGTATTTT
TRBV12-5,.,TRBJ1-2,.,CASGSDGPYGYTF,TGTGCTAGTGGTTCAGACGGGCCCTATGGCTACACCTTC
TRBV7-9,.,TRBJ2-1,once,CASSLAGWQQFF,TGTGCCAGCAGCTTAGCCGGGTGGCAGCAGTTCTTC
TRBV11-2,.,TRBJ2-7,few,CASSPLIGVSYEQYF,TGTGCCAGCAGCCCCCTGATTGGGGTCTCATACGAGCAGTACTTC
TRBV6-1,.,TRBJ2-1,.,CASSEDGRGEQFF,TGTGCCAGCAGTGAAGACGGCAGGGGAGAGCAGTTCTTC
TRBV27,.,TRBJ2-7,few,CASKNRQTNYEQYF,TGTGCCAGCAAAAATCGGCAGACCAACTACGAGCAGTACTTC
TRBV6-2/TRBV6-3,TRBD2,TRBJ2-1,.,CASSRPSRGLAGQIYSYNEQFF,TGTGCCAGCAGCCGACCCTCCCGGGGACTAGCGGGACAAATATACTCCTACAATGAGCAGTTCTTC
TRBV6-1,TRBD2,TRBJ2-5,.,CASSEAHWGGPFQETQYF,TGTGCCAGCAGTGAAGCGCACTGGGGAGGGCCCTTTCAAGAGACCCAGTACTTC
TRBV15,.,TRBJ1-2,.,CATSRGADTMVGYTF,TGTGCCACCAGCAGAGGTGCGGACACGATGGTTGGCTACACCTTC
TRBV5-1,.,TRBJ1-3,.,CASSLSGAGNTIYF,TGCGCCAGCAGCTTGAGCGGTGCTGGAAACACCATATATTTT
TRBV19,.,TRBJ2-2,once,CASRRGRTGELFF,TGTGCCAGTAGGAGGGGTAGGACCGGGGAGCTGTTTTTT
TRBV5-1,TRBD2,TRBJ2-2,.,CASSSFNLAGDNTGELFF,TGCGCCAGCAGCAGCTTTAATCTAGCGGGAGACAACACCGGGGAGCTGTTTTTT
TRBV19,TRBD1,TRBJ1-1,.,CASSMARGLGAEAFF,TGTGCCAGTAGTATGGCCAGGGGGCTTGGCGCTGAAGCTTTCTTT